Listed below are T cell receptor beta chains from one sample, sequenced in a study of tumor-infiltrating lymphocytes in oesophageal squamous cell carcinoma. MiXCR, applied by TCRdb to the PCR reads, yields one record per CDR3 protein. The sample has under 4,500 distinct CDR3 sequences, around 17% seen once. The sequenced sample was esophageal tumor tissue. Receptor source: a male donor with esophageal squamous cell carcinoma. The CDR3 runs from the conserved cysteine through the conserved F or W. Each record gives: D gene, clone size, J gene, CDR3 length, V gene, CDR3 protein, CDR3 DNA. D genes are given only for firm matches. The size field is filled for only some rows; it gives once, few, many or a size class.

D: -
size: medium-sized
J: TRBJ2-7
length: 15
V: TRBV7-8
CDR3: CASSLFPGTTYEQYF
DNA: TGTGCCAGCAGCTTATTCCCAGGAACTACTTACGAGCAGTACTTC

D: TRBD1
size: many
J: TRBJ2-5
length: 11
V: TRBV5-1
CDR3: CASRTGDRVFF
DNA: TGCGCCAGCAGAACGGGGGACAGGGTCTTCTTC

D: -
size: large
J: TRBJ2-7
length: 13
V: TRBV6-1
CDR3: CASSLKLSYEQYF
DNA: TGTGCCAGCAGTTTGAAGCTCTCCTACGAGCAGTACTTC

D: -
size: few
J: TRBJ2-7
length: 16
V: TRBV19
CDR3: CASSPRRIGLIYEQYF
DNA: TGTGCCAGTAGTCCGAGGAGGATCGGGCTGATCTACGAGCAGTACTTC

D: TRBD2
size: few
J: TRBJ2-5
length: 15
V: TRBV2
CDR3: CASSEAGAVYNEQYF
DNA: TGTGCCAGCAGCGAAGCGGGGGCGGTCTACAATGAGCAGTACTTC

D: -
size: many
J: TRBJ2-7
length: 14
V: TRBV4-1
CDR3: CASSVTYPGYEQYF
DNA: TGCGCCAGCAGCGTGACGTATCCTGGCTACGAGCAGTACTTC

D: -
size: many
J: TRBJ1-1
length: 13
V: TRBV6-4
CDR3: CASSDSMNTEAFF
DNA: TGTGCCAGCAGTGACAGTATGAACACTGAAGCTTTCTTT

D: -
size: many
J: TRBJ2-6
length: 17
V: TRBV21-1
CDR3: CASSKGVELYGANVLTF
DNA: TGTGCCAGCAGCAAAGGGGTAGAGTTATATGGGGCCAACGTCCTGACTTTC

D: TRBD2
size: -
J: TRBJ2-5
length: 15
V: TRBV11-2
CDR3: CASSLLASGGQTQYF
DNA: TGTGCCAGCAGCTTATTGGCTAGCGGGGGGCAGACCCAGTACTTC

D: TRBD1
size: many
J: TRBJ2-1
length: 12
V: TRBV11-3
CDR3: CASSFDSGQGIF
DNA: TGTGCCAGCAGCTTCGACTCAGGACAGGGGATCTTC

D: -
size: large
J: TRBJ2-3
length: 14
V: TRBV7-2
CDR3: CASSLWVGTDTQYF
DNA: TGTGCCAGCAGCTTGTGGGTAGGCACAGATACGCAGTATTTT

D: -
size: many
J: TRBJ2-3
length: 14
V: TRBV5-1
CDR3: CASSLYDSTDTQYF
DNA: TGCGCCAGCAGCTTGTATGATAGCACAGATACGCAGTATTTT

D: -
size: -
J: TRBJ2-7
length: 13
V: TRBV3-1
CDR3: CASSQLQFYEQYF
DNA: TGTGCCAGCAGCCAGTTACAGTTCTACGAGCAGTACTTC

D: -
size: -
J: TRBJ2-4
length: 13
V: TRBV5-1
CDR3: CASSPGSLNIQYF
DNA: TGCGCCAGCAGCCCGGGTTCGTTGAACATTCAGTACTTC

D: -
size: -
J: TRBJ1-4
length: 15
V: TRBV3-1
CDR3: CASSRPGTLGEKLFF
DNA: TGTGCCAGCAGCCGACCCGGGACCTTGGGGGAAAAACTGTTTTTT

D: TRBD1
size: medium-sized
J: TRBJ2-1
length: 13
V: TRBV24-1
CDR3: CATEQGAYNEQFF
DNA: TGTGCCACCGAACAGGGGGCCTACAATGAGCAGTTCTTC

D: -
size: many
J: TRBJ2-1
length: 14
V: TRBV5-1
CDR3: CASSQGDSYNEQFF
DNA: TGCGCCAGCAGCCAGGGAGACTCCTACAATGAGCAGTTCTTC

D: -
size: many
J: TRBJ1-4
length: 18
V: TRBV5-1
CDR3: CASSLGTSRGGMNEKLFF
DNA: TGCGCCAGCAGCTTGGGCACGTCGAGGGGGGGGATGAATGAAAAACTGTTTTTT

D: -
size: -
J: TRBJ2-1
length: 14
V: TRBV30
CDR3: CAWTRLRRADEQFF
DNA: TGTGCCTGGACTCGTCTAAGGCGGGCCGATGAGCAGTTCTTC

D: TRBD1
size: medium-sized
J: TRBJ2-3
length: 17
V: TRBV6-1
CDR3: CASRLSGQGAQTDTQYF
DNA: TGTGCCAGCAGACTATCAGGACAGGGGGCTCAGACAGATACGCAGTATTTT

D: -
size: many
J: TRBJ2-5
length: 14
V: TRBV5-4
CDR3: CASSWRGARETQYF
DNA: TGTGCCAGCAGCTGGAGGGGGGCTCGGGAGACCCAGTACTTC

D: -
size: many
J: TRBJ1-5
length: 18
V: TRBV5-5
CDR3: CASSLAQWELEFNQPQHF
DNA: TGTGCCAGCAGCTTGGCACAGTGGGAGCTGGAATTCAATCAGCCCCAGCATTTT

D: -
size: -
J: TRBJ1-5
length: 15
V: TRBV24-1
CDR3: CATSERGEPNLPQHF
DNA: TGTGCCACCAGTGAAAGGGGGGAACCCAATCTGCCCCAGCATTTT

D: -
size: few
J: TRBJ2-7
length: 13
V: TRBV19
CDR3: CASSKAVSYEQYF
DNA: TGTGCCAGTAGTAAAGCGGTTTCCTACGAGCAGTACTTC

D: -
size: medium-sized
J: TRBJ2-3
length: 16
V: TRBV7-2
CDR3: CASSLARGWLTDTQYF
DNA: TGTGCCAGCAGCTTAGCACGGGGGTGGTTAACAGATACGCAGTATTTT

D: -
size: -
J: TRBJ2-6
length: 15
V: TRBV11-3
CDR3: CASSLRQKLWLHLRF
DNA: -

D: TRBD1
size: many
J: TRBJ2-6
length: 17
V: TRBV6-1
CDR3: CASSLGTGGSGANVLTF
DNA: TGTGCCAGCAGCCTAGGGACAGGGGGCTCTGGGGCCAACGTCCTGACTTTC

D: -
size: many
J: TRBJ2-3
length: 16
V: TRBV10-2
CDR3: CASSFAGGPSTDTQYF
DNA: TGCGCCAGCAGTTTCGCAGGGGGGCCTAGCACAGATACGCAGTATTTT

D: -
size: many
J: TRBJ2-7
length: 13
V: TRBV2
CDR3: CASSAESSYEQYF
DNA: TGTGCCAGCAGTGCGGAAAGCTCCTACGAGCAGTACTTC

D: TRBD1
size: many
J: TRBJ2-2
length: 15
V: TRBV11-2
CDR3: CASSPGTANTGELFF
DNA: TGTGCCAGCAGCCCAGGGACAGCCAACACCGGGGAGCTGTTTTTT

D: -
size: medium-sized
J: TRBJ2-3
length: 15
V: TRBV11-3
CDR3: CASSLGDLYTDTQYF
DNA: TGTGCCAGCAGCTTAGGGGACCTGTACACAGATACGCAGTATTTT

D: -
size: many
J: TRBJ2-2
length: 17
V: TRBV10-2
CDR3: CASDNRADPVNTGELFF
DNA: TGCGCCAGCGACAACCGGGCCGACCCCGTGAACACCGGGGAGCTGTTTTTT

D: -
size: many
J: TRBJ1-1
length: 13
V: TRBV12-3/TRBV12-4
CDR3: CASSTDRNTEAFF
DNA: TGTGCCAGCAGTACAGACAGAAACACTGAAGCTTTCTTT

D: -
size: medium-sized
J: TRBJ1-2
length: 15
V: TRBV12-3/TRBV12-4
CDR3: CASSSPRQKAYGYTF
DNA: TGTGCCAGCAGTTCACCCCGACAGAAAGCATATGGCTACACCTTC

D: -
size: many
J: TRBJ1-1
length: 16
V: TRBV6-1
CDR3: CASMRIAGAGNTEAFF
DNA: TGTGCCAGCATGAGGATAGCTGGGGCAGGGAACACTGAAGCTTTCTTT

D: -
size: many
J: TRBJ1-1
length: 16
V: TRBV9
CDR3: CASALTPGQLNTEAFF
DNA: TGTGCCAGCGCCTTGACCCCGGGACAACTGAACACTGAAGCTTTCTTT

D: -
size: -
J: TRBJ1-5
length: 15
V: TRBV7-9
CDR3: CGSSLGDYSNQPEHF
DNA: TGTGGCAGCAGCTTGGGAGATTATAGCAATCAGCCCGAGCATTTT

D: -
size: medium-sized
J: TRBJ1-2
length: 11
V: TRBV6-1
CDR3: CASSERGGYTF
DNA: TGTGCCAGCAGTGAACGAGGAGGCTACACCTTC

D: -
size: few
J: TRBJ1-5
length: 15
V: TRBV4-1
CDR3: CASSQDFGGGQPQHF
DNA: TGCGCCAGCAGCCAAGATTTCGGGGGGGGACAGCCCCAGCATTTT

D: TRBD2
size: many
J: TRBJ2-7
length: 14
V: TRBV6-6
CDR3: CASSYFSGGNEQYF
DNA: TGTGCCAGCAGTTACTTCTCGGGAGGGAACGAGCAGTACTTC

D: TRBD1
size: large
J: TRBJ2-3
length: 17
V: TRBV27
CDR3: CASSLTAGTASTDTQYF
DNA: TGTGCCAGCAGTTTAACAGCCGGGACAGCTAGCACAGATACGCAGTATTTT

D: -
size: medium-sized
J: TRBJ1-3
length: 15
V: TRBV7-2
CDR3: CASSPRGTAGNTIYF
DNA: TGTGCCAGCAGCCCCAGAGGTACCGCTGGAAACACCATATATTTT

D: TRBD1
size: few
J: TRBJ1-1
length: 16
V: TRBV4-2
CDR3: CASSHRGWTGNTEAFF
DNA: TGTGCCAGCAGCCACCGTGGCTGGACAGGGAACACTGAAGCTTTCTTT

D: -
size: many
J: TRBJ2-3
length: 13
V: TRBV5-1
CDR3: CASSWDLGNTQYF
DNA: TGCGCCAGCAGCTGGGACCTAGGGAATACGCAGTATTTT

D: TRBD1
size: many
J: TRBJ1-1
length: 14
V: TRBV5-1
CDR3: CASSFTGVNTEAFF
DNA: TGCGCCAGCAGCTTTACAGGGGTTAACACTGAAGCTTTCTTT

D: -
size: many
J: TRBJ2-5
length: 14
V: TRBV14
CDR3: CASSRRGRGETQYF
DNA: TGTGCCAGCAGCCGGAGAGGTCGGGGGGAGACCCAGTACTTC

D: -
size: many
J: TRBJ1-3
length: 14
V: TRBV12-3/TRBV12-4
CDR3: CASSLGAPGNTIYF
DNA: TGTGCCAGCAGTTTGGGGGCGCCCGGAAACACCATATATTTT

D: -
size: many
J: TRBJ1-5
length: 12
V: TRBV19
CDR3: CASSKPGGPQHF
DNA: TGTGCCAGTAGTAAACCCGGAGGGCCCCAGCATTTT

D: TRBD2
size: many
J: TRBJ2-1
length: 15
V: TRBV19
CDR3: CASSIYSGGANEQFF
DNA: TGTGCCAGTAGTATCTATAGCGGGGGGGCCAATGAGCAGTTCTTC

D: -
size: medium-sized
J: TRBJ2-6
length: 17
V: TRBV4-2
CDR3: CASSQLGGAPGANVLTF
DNA: TGTGCCAGCAGCCAGTTGGGGGGCGCTCCAGGGGCCAACGTCCTGACTTTC

D: TRBD1
size: few
J: TRBJ2-7
length: 14
V: TRBV5-1
CDR3: CASSPEGQGGEQYF
DNA: TGCGCCAGCAGCCCAGAGGGACAGGGTGGCGAGCAGTACTTC

D: -
size: medium-sized
J: TRBJ2-4
length: 13
V: TRBV5-1
CDR3: CASSIGGGNIQYF
DNA: TGCGCCAGCAGTATCGGTGGGGGAAACATTCAGTACTTC

D: -
size: medium-sized
J: TRBJ1-2
length: 17
V: TRBV6-1
CDR3: CASSEIETGFIGYGYTF
DNA: TGTGCCAGCAGTGAAATCGAGACAGGTTTCATCGGTTATGGCTACACCTTC

D: -
size: many
J: TRBJ1-6
length: 16
V: TRBV4-1
CDR3: CASSPPRTEQDSPLHF
DNA: TGCGCCAGCAGCCCCCCAAGGACGGAACAGGATTCACCCCTCCACTTT

D: TRBD2
size: many
J: TRBJ2-5
length: 15
V: TRBV6-1
CDR3: CASRGLAGARETQYF
DNA: TGTGCCAGCAGAGGACTAGCGGGGGCGCGGGAGACCCAGTACTTC

D: TRBD1
size: medium-sized
J: TRBJ1-5
length: 14
V: TRBV6-6
CDR3: CASSYGQVNQPQHF
DNA: TGTGCCAGCAGTTACGGACAGGTTAATCAGCCCCAGCATTTT

D: TRBD2
size: large
J: TRBJ2-3
length: 16
V: TRBV7-9
CDR3: CASSFVAGGPTDTQYF
DNA: TGTGCCAGCAGCTTCGTAGCGGGGGGCCCCACAGATACGCAGTATTTT

D: -
size: medium-sized
J: TRBJ2-7
length: 16
V: TRBV5-6
CDR3: CASSLNGRFSSYEQYF
DNA: TGTGCCAGCAGCTTGAACGGACGGTTTAGCTCCTACGAGCAGTACTTC